This is a list of T cell receptor beta chains from one sample in a study of blood T cell repertoires in COVID-19. The table came from immunoSEQ multiplex PCR; TCRdb's copy has only in-frame clones and leaves some out. The sample comprises approximately 220,000 clones, roughly 83% of which are singletons, and under 1.5% rests with the top ten. Material for sequencing was PBMCs or T cells enriched from blood (not recorded which). These receptors came from a woman aged 40 to 50 with acute COVID-19. The CDR3 runs from the conserved cysteine through the conserved F or W. D genes are given only for firm matches. Only some rows state a clone size, as once, few, many or a class for expanded clones.

clone_size	d_call	j_call	v_call	cdr3_nt	cdr3_aa
NA	TRBD1	TRBJ2-2	TRBV7-8	TGTGCCAGCAGTCGGGGACAGGGTAACACTGGGGAGCTGTTTTTT	CASSRGQGNTGELFF
NA	TRBD2	TRBJ2-2	TRBV7-9	TGTGCCAGCGGTACTAGCGAGAACACCGGGGAGCTGTTTTTT	CASGTSENTGELFF
NA	NA	TRBJ2-1	TRBV5-4	TGTGCCAGCAGCCAGGACCGAGGGTCCAGTTCCTACAATGAGCAGTTCTTC	CASSQDRGSSSYNEQFF
NA	NA	TRBJ2-7	TRBV9	TGTGCCAGCAGCGTAGGTTTAGGGAATCAGGGCTACGAGCAGTACTTC	CASSVGLGNQGYEQYF
NA	TRBD2	TRBJ2-7	TRBV5-1	TGCGCCAGCAGCTTGGCTAGCGGGAGCGGGTACGAGCAGTACTTC	CASSLASGSGYEQYF
NA	TRBD1	TRBJ2-1	TRBV7-3	TGTGCCAGCAGCGTCACCGGGACAGGCTACAATGAGCAGTTCTTC	CASSVTGTGYNEQFF
NA	TRBD2	TRBJ2-2	TRBV27	TGTGCCAGCAGTTTGGGCGGGAGGGCCCCCTTGGAGCTGTTTTTT	CASSLGGRAPLELFF
few	TRBD1	TRBJ1-6	TRBV6-5	TGTGCCACCTCGGACAGGGAGAATTCACCCCTCCACTTT	CATSDRENSPLHF
NA	NA	TRBJ2-5	TRBV13	TGTGCCAGCAGCCCCCCAACGGGGTTGGGGACCCAGTACTTC	CASSPPTGLGTQYF
NA	NA	TRBJ1-1	TRBV11-2	TGTGCCAGCAGCTTAGCAAAAACTGAAGCTTTCTTT	CASSLAKTEAFF
NA	NA	TRBJ2-7	TRBV4-3	TGCGCCAGCAGCCGCGGACTTGTCTCCTACGAGCAGTACTTC	CASSRGLVSYEQYF
NA	TRBD1	TRBJ1-2	TRBV2	TGTGCCAGCACCGGGGACAGGGGTAACTATGGCTACACCTTC	CASTGDRGNYGYTF
once	TRBD2	TRBJ2-7	TRBV18	TGTGCCAGCTCACTAAACAGGGTTCGGAAGCGGGAGGCGTTGGTCGAGCAGTACTTC	CASSLNRVRKREALVEQYF
NA	NA	TRBJ2-1	TRBV20-1	TGCAGTGCTAGGCCCGGGGGTGAGCAGTTCTTC	CSARPGGEQFF
once	NA	TRBJ2-7	TRBV9	TGTGCCAGCAGCGGAACCGGGATAGAGCAGTACTTC	CASSGTGIEQYF
NA	NA	TRBJ2-4	TRBV7-2	TGTGCCAGCAGCTTAAACAGACCGAAAAACATTCAGTACTTC	CASSLNRPKNIQYF
NA	NA	TRBJ2-7	TRBV27	TGTGCCAGCAGTTTGACAGCGACCTACGAGCAGTACTTC	CASSLTATYEQYF
NA	TRBD1	TRBJ2-7	TRBV5-1	TGCGCCAGCAGCTTTACAGGGGGCGAACGATTCCACGAGCAGTACTTC	CASSFTGGERFHEQYF
NA	NA	TRBJ1-5	TRBV6-5	TGTGCCAGCAGTATCGGAGGTATGGGTAATCAGCCCCAGCATTTT	CASSIGGMGNQPQHF
NA	NA	TRBJ1-5	TRBV24-1	TGTGCCACCAGTGATGGAGACAGGACCCAGCCCCAGCATTTT	CATSDGDRTQPQHF
NA	TRBD1	TRBJ2-1	TRBV7-3	TGTGCCAGCAGCATTCCAGGGGGCGCCCTGAATGAGCAGTTCTTC	CASSIPGGALNEQFF
NA	TRBD2	TRBJ2-4	TRBV14	TGTGCCAGCAGCCAAGACCGGCCTAGCGGGGAAAACATTCAGTACTTC	CASSQDRPSGENIQYF
NA	NA	TRBJ2-3	TRBV9	TGTGCCAGCAGCGTCACAGGGTTGGCAGATACGCAGTATTTT	CASSVTGLADTQYF
NA	NA	TRBJ2-7	TRBV15	TGTGCCACCAGCTCCGGGACACCTAGGGGCGAGCAGTACTTC	CATSSGTPRGEQYF
NA	TRBD2	TRBJ2-1	TRBV27	TGTGCCAGCAGTCCATGGGGCGGGAGGGTAAATGAGCAGTTCTTC	CASSPWGGRVNEQFF
NA	TRBD2	TRBJ2-3	TRBV30	TGTGCCTGGAGTACCGGGACTAGCGACCGCCTGGATACGCAGTATTTT	CAWSTGTSDRLDTQYF
NA	NA	TRBJ1-2	TRBV14	TGTGCCAGCAGCCCCTCTACACTAACCCTACCACCCACCTTC	CASSPSTLTLPPTF
NA	NA	TRBJ2-3	TRBV3-1/TRBV3-2	TGTGCCAGCAGCCAAGCCCGCCACAGGGACCCTTCGACAGATACGCAGTATTTT	CASSQARHRDPSTDTQYF
many	TRBD1	TRBJ2-7	TRBV25-1	TGTGCCAGCAGTGATTTGGACAGGGGGACCCACGAGCAGTACTTC	CASSDLDRGTHEQYF
NA	NA	TRBJ2-7	TRBV28	TGTGCCAGCAGTTGGACCGGGGTGGGCTACGAGCAGTACTTC	CASSWTGVGYEQYF
NA	TRBD2	TRBJ2-7	TRBV7-9	TGTGCCAGCAGCTTGGTAACGGGGGGGCCTTCCTACGAGCAGTACTTC	CASSLVTGGPSYEQYF
NA	NA	TRBJ1-2	TRBV5-6	TGTGCCAGCAGTACCGGGACATTTGGCTACACCTTC	CASSTGTFGYTF
few	NA	TRBJ1-6	TRBV30	TGTGCCTGGAGCCGTTCGGGTTCACCCCTCCACTTT	CAWSRSGSPLHF
NA	NA	TRBJ2-3	TRBV11-2	TGTGCCAGCAGCTTGCAGAGGTCCTTGGCAGATACGCAGTATTTT	CASSLQRSLADTQYF
once	NA	TRBJ2-3	TRBV7-9	TGTGCCAGCAGCTGGAGCTCAGATACGCAGTATTTT	CASSWSSDTQYF
NA	TRBD1	TRBJ1-2	TRBV18	TGTGCCAGCTCAGACTTAGGACAGGTCTATGGCTACACCTTC	CASSDLGQVYGYTF
once	NA	TRBJ1-3	TRBV18	TGTGCCAGCTCACCAGACACCGTCCGAGTCTCAAACACCATATATTTT	CASSPDTVRVSNTIYF
NA	TRBD2	TRBJ2-7	TRBV7-2	TGTGCCAGCGCACCCGGGGGGGGAACCTACGAGCAGTACTTC	CASAPGGGTYEQYF
few	TRBD2	TRBJ2-7	TRBV10-1	TGCGCCAGCAGTGGCCGTTCCGAGACTAGCGGTTCCTACGAGCAGTACTTC	CASSGRSETSGSYEQYF
few	NA	TRBJ2-6	TRBV2	TGTGCCAGCAGAGACAGCTCTGGGGCCAACGTCCTGACTTTC	CASRDSSGANVLTF
NA	NA	TRBJ2-1	TRBV28	TGTGCCAGCAGTTTCGATCTAGGTTTCTCCTACAATGAGCAGTTCTTC	CASSFDLGFSYNEQFF
NA	NA	TRBJ1-1	TRBV28	TGTGCCAGCAGTTCCCCACAGGGCTTGAACACTGAAGCTTTCTTT	CASSSPQGLNTEAFF
NA	TRBD1	TRBJ2-2	TRBV28	TGTGCCAGCAGTCTGGGGGACAGCCGAAAGGAGCTGTTTTTT	CASSLGDSRKELFF